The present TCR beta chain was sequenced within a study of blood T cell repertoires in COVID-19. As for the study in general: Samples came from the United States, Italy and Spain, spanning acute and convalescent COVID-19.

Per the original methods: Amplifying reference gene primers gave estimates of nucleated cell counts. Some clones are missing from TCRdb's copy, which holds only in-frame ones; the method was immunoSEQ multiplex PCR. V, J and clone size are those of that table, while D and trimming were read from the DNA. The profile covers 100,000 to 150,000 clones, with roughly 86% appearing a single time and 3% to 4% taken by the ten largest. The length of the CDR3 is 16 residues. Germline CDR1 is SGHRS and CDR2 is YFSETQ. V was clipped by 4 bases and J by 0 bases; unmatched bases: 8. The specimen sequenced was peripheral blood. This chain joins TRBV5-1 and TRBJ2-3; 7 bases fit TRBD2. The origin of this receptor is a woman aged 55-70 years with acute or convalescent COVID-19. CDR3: CASSPLADSSTDTQYF. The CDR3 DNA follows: TGCGCCAGCAGCCCGCTAGCGGACTCTAGCACAGATACGCAGTATTTT. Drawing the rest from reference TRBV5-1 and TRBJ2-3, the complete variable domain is KAGVTQTPRYLIKTRGQQVTLSCSPISGHRSVSWYQQTPGQGLQFLFEYFSETQRNKGNFPGRFSGRQFSNSRSEMNVSTLELGDSALYLCASSPLADSSTDTQYFGPGTRLTVL.